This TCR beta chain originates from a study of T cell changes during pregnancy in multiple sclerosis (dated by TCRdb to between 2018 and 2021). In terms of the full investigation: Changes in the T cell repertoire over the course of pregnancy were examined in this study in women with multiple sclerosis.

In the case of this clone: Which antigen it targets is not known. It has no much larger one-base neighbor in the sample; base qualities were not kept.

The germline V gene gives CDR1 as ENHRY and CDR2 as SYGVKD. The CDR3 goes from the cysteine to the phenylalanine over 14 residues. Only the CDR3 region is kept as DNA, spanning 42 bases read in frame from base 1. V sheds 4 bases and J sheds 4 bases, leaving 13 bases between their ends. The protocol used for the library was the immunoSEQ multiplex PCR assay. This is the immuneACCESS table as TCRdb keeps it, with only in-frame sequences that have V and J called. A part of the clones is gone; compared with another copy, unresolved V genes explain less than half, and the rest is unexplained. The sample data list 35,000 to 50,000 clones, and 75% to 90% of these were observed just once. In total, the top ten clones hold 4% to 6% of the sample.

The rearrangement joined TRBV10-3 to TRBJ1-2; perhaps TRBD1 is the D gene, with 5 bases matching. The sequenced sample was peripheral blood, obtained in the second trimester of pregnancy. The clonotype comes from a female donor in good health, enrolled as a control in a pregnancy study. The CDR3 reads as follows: CAISGEGTGYGYTF. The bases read TGTGCCATCAGTGGGGAGGGGACGGGCTATGGCTACACCTTC.